This entry describes one TCR beta chain. Repertoires were generated with immunoSEQ multiplex PCR, while TCRdb's copy carries only in-frame clones and drops some. The sample gives fewer than 1.8 million clones, less than 99% of which show up once; about 0.4% is in the top ten. The data derive from a study of shared clonotypes between healthy human individuals. The CDR3 runs to 13 residues. Germline V gene data show CDR1 as LNHDA and CDR2 as SQIVND (reference sequence). The V end lost 6 bases, the J end lost 5 bases, and 13 bases lay between the germline ends. This TCR derives from a man aged 25 to 40 in good health. This chain joins TRBV19 and TRBJ1-2; no reliable D call. The specimen sequenced was naive CD4+ T cells sorted from blood. The sample's subset: CD45RA+ positively selected. The CDR3: CASSLVGLYGYTF. The CDR3 DNA sequence: TGTGCCAGTAGCCTCGTCGGCTTGTATGGCTACACCTTC.